A single sample is the source of the 9 T cell receptor beta chains below, sequenced in a study of cytomegalovirus exposure and HLA in healthy donors. 60 Vbeta and 13 Jbeta primers were used in PCR. Assay used: immunoSEQ multiplex PCR; TCRdb lists only in-frame clones, some missing. This sample has about 130,000 clones, with approximately 74% found just once. The sample was PBMCs. These receptors all stem from a man between 40 and 49 years old in good health and CMV-seropositive.

This clone was observed a few times. J is TRBJ2-7 and V is TRBV5-1; tentatively, D is TRBD2 (6 bases). Germline CDR1 and CDR2: SGHRS and YFSETQ. V lost 1 base to trimming and J lost 0 bases, with 11 bases between them. The CDR3 sequence is 15 residues long. As DNA, the CDR3 is TGCGCCAGCAGCTTGAACCCGGGGGACTCCTACGAGCAGTACTTC. Encoded protein: CASSLNPGDSYEQYF.

The chain couples TRBV29-1 to TRBJ2-7; possibly TRBD1 for D (6 bases). Trimming took off 6 bases at V and 2 bases at J, with 11 bases between the two ends. The germline V gene has CDR1 SQVTM and CDR2 ANQGSEA. The CDR3 is 12 amino acids. The chain's CDR3 is CSVRDTPYEQYF. In nucleotides, the CDR3 is TGCAGCGTCAGGGACACCCCCTACGAGCAGTACTTC.

In this sample, this clone turned up a few times. The genes are TRBV27 and TRBJ2-7, with 9 nucleotides matching TRBD1. Looked up from germline, CDR1 is MNHEY and CDR2 is SMNVEV (reference sequence). The CDR3 covers 14 residues. V shed 6 bases, J shed 0 bases, and the junction held 3 bases outside the gene matches. As DNA, the CDR3 is TGTGCCAGCAGAAGGGACAGGGCCTCCTACGAGCAGTACTTC. This sequence encodes CASRRDRASYEQYF.

The chain is built from TRBV6-7 and TRBJ2-1; tentative D call: TRBD2 (5 bases). Being an ORF, TRBV6-7 has a function that is uncertain. V was clipped by 6 bases and J by 12 bases, with 18 bases between them. The CDR3 runs 13 residues. CDR3 sequence reads: CASRNGLARWQFF. The DNA for the CDR3 is TGTGCCAGCAGAAACGGACTGGCTAGGTGGCAGTTCTTC.

This chain uses TRBV6-1 with TRBJ2-7; TRBD2 might be the D (6 bases). CDR1 and CDR2 (germline): MNHNS, SASEGT. With 1 base removed from V and 6 bases from J, the gap between germline ends came to 7 bases. CDR3 size: 12 residues. DNA for the CDR3: TGTGCCAGCAGTGAAGTGGGGGGCGAGCAGTACTTC. Translated: CASSEVGGEQYF.

This chain uses TRBV25-1 with TRBJ1-3, with a tentative D call TRBD1 (5 bases). CDR1 and CDR2 (germline): MGHDK, SYGVNS. The CDR3 has 15 amino acids. With 3 bases removed from V and 0 bases from J, the gap between germline ends came to 9 bases. As DNA, the CDR3 is TGTGCCAGCAGTGACGCAGGGCTCTCTGGAAACACCATATATTTT. Protein product: CASSDAGLSGNTIYF.

There are a few counts of this clone. As DNA, the CDR3 is TGTGCCAGCAGTTCCGGGACTAGCGGGGGCAATGAGCAGTTCTTC. The encoded protein is CASSSGTSGGNEQFF. J is TRBJ2-1 and V is TRBV27; 14 bases map to TRBD2. The V gene's germline CDR1 is MNHEY and CDR2 SMNVEV (reference sequence). The CDR3 is made up of 15 amino acids. After removal of 4 bases from V and 6 bases from J, the junction contained 2 bases not matched to a gene.

This sequence joins TRBV6-5 and TRBJ1-1; a possible D gene is TRBD1 (6 bases). Germline lookup yields CDR1 MNHEY and CDR2 SVGAGI. The CDR3 contains 16 residues. V shed 4 bases and J shed 4 bases, with 19 bases lying between them. CDR3: CASSWDDRQSSTEAFF. The CDR3 nucleotides are TGTGCCAGCAGTTGGGACGACAGGCAATCTTCCACTGAAGCTTTCTTT.

This chain uses TRBV11-3 with TRBJ1-3; D is ambiguous. This CDR3 region has 14 residues. V was pared by 4 bases and J by 4 bases, with 11 bases between. Germline V gives CDR1 SGHNT, CDR2 YENEEA. In DNA form, the CDR3 reads TGTGCCAGCAGCTCCAGGAAAGAAGGAAACACCATATATTTT. Protein product: CASSSRKEGNTIYF.